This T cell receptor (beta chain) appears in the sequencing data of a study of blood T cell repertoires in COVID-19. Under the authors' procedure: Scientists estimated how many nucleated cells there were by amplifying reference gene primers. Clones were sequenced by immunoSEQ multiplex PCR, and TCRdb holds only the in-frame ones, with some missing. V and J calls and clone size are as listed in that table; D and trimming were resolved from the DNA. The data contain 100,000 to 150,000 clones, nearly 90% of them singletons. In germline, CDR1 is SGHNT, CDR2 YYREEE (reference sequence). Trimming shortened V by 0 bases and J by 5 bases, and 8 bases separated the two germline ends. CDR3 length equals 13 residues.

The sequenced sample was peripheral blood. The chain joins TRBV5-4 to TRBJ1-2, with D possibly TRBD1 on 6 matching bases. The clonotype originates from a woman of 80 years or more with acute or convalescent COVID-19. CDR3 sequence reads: CASSLEQGYGYTF. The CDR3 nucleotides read TGTGCCAGCAGCTTGGAACAGGGTTATGGCTACACCTTC. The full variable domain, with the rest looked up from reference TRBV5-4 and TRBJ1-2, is ETGVTQSPTHLIKTRGQQVTLRCSSQSGHNTVSWYQQALGQGPQFIFQYYREEENGRGNFPPRFSGLQFPNYSSELNVNALELDDSALYLCASSLEQGYGYTFGSGTRLTVV.